A selection of T cell receptor beta chains follows, all from one sample in a study of CD8 T cells in ankylosing spondylitis. One entry per CDR3 protein, called by TCRdb with MiXCR from the 5' RACE reads. The data contain roughly 180,000 distinct CDR3 sequences, approximately 13% of them singletons. Sequenced: blood, either unsorted or a sorted T cell fraction (not recorded which). These receptors came from a female donor with ankylosing spondylitis or in good health (not recorded which). CDR3s include the opening cysteine and the closing phenylalanine or tryptophan. D genes are given only for firm matches. Size is omitted from some rows. Given values are once, few, many or a class for expanded clones.

.	.	TRBJ2-2	TRBV27	CASSFFGGRWELFF	TGTGCCAGCAGTTTTTTCGGAGGGAGGTGGGAGCTGTTTTTT
few	TRBD2	TRBJ2-1	TRBV9	CASSGGAGGLNEQFF	TGTGCCAGCAGCGGTGGGGCGGGAGGGCTGAATGAGCAGTTCTTC
.	TRBD1	TRBJ2-3	TRBV20-1	CSSPTQGTDTQYF	TGCAGTTCTCCAACACAGGGGACAGATACGCAGTATTTT
many	.	TRBJ2-1	TRBV28	CASSTPPRFEQFF	TGTGCCAGCAGTACCCCTCCCAGGTTTGAGCAGTTCTTC
few	.	TRBJ2-7	TRBV19	CASSTGPTVPTYEQYF	TGTGCCAGTAGTACCGGACCTACAGTTCCAACCTACGAGCAGTACTTC
.	TRBD2	TRBJ2-1	TRBV11-3	CASSVGIAGVEQFF	TGTGCCAGCAGCGTCGGGATAGCGGGAGTTGAGCAGTTCTTC
many	.	TRBJ2-5	TRBV6-1	CASSEAFAETQYF	TGTGCCAGCAGTGAAGCATTCGCGGAGACCCAGTACTTC
many	.	TRBJ1-5	TRBV5-1	CASSEDGGNQPQHF	TGCGCCAGCAGCGAGGACGGGGGCAATCAGCCCCAGCATTTT
many	.	TRBJ1-1	TRBV29-1	CSVEGAGPGNTEAFF	TGCAGCGTTGAAGGGGCGGGCCCCGGCAACACTGAAGCTTTCTTT
many	.	TRBJ2-5	TRBV20-1	CSARDGIRTQETQYF	TGCAGTGCTAGAGATGGTATCCGGACCCAAGAGACCCAGTACTTC
many	.	TRBJ1-2	TRBV12-3/TRBV12-4	CASSFDGRAGGYTF	TGTGCCAGCAGTTTCGACGGGAGGGCGGGAGGCTACACCTTC
few	.	TRBJ1-6	TRBV20-1	CSARVGDDYNSPLHF	TGCAGTGCTAGAGTAGGGGACGACTATAATTCACCCCTCCACTTT
many	.	TRBJ2-3	TRBV7-9	CASSSYPTDTQYF	TGTGCCAGCAGCTCGTACCCCACAGATACGCAGTATTTT
many	.	TRBJ2-5	TRBV11-3	CASRGGLSLGRGETQYF	TGTGCCAGCAGGGGTGGATTGTCTTTGGGTCGTGGGGAGACCCAGTACTTC
many	TRBD2	TRBJ2-3	TRBV4-3	CASSQGTSGSWPDTQYF	TGCGCCAGCAGCCAAGGGACTAGCGGGAGTTGGCCAGATACGCAGTATTTT
.	.	TRBJ2-1	TRBV15	CATSRSEGLSFSYNEQFF	TGTGCCACCAGCAGATCCGAAGGACTGAGCTTCTCCTACAATGAGCAGTTCTTC
many	TRBD1	TRBJ1-5	TRBV20-1	CSANRDRNQPQHF	TGCAGTGCAAACCGGGACAGGAATCAGCCCCAGCATTTT
many	.	TRBJ2-5	TRBV12-3/TRBV12-4	CASRIHSRGKETQYF	TGTGCCAGCAGGATCCACTCGCGGGGAAAAGAGACCCAGTACTTC
.	.	TRBJ2-7	TRBV11-2	CASSLRQRDNEQYF	TGTGCCAGCAGCTTAAGGCAGAGAGACAACGAGCAGTACTTC
.	.	TRBJ1-1	TRBV7-2	CASSSTAGGTEAFF	TGTGCCAGCAGCTCGACCGCGGGAGGCACTGAAGCTTTCTTT
few	.	TRBJ2-2	TRBV29-1	CSVWGHGELFF	TGCAGCGTTTGGGGTCACGGGGAGCTGTTTTTT
.	TRBD2	TRBJ2-7	TRBV6-5	CASSFGTSDFYEQYF	TGTGCCAGCAGTTTCGGGACTAGCGACTTCTACGAGCAGTACTTC
.	TRBD1	TRBJ2-3	TRBV7-2	CASSLARSLRGPSTDTQYF	TGTGCCAGCAGCTTAGCGCGGTCTCTAAGGGGGCCTAGCACAGATACGCAGTATTTT
many	TRBD2	TRBJ2-3	TRBV6-5	CASSYAGGSADTQYF	TGTGCCAGCAGTTACGCCGGCGGGAGTGCAGATACGCAGTATTTT
many	TRBD1	TRBJ1-3	TRBV7-2	CASSWALGTGGENTIYF	TGTGCCAGCAGCTGGGCTCTCGGGACAGGGGGTGAAAACACCATATATTTT
few	TRBD1	TRBJ1-3	TRBV7-9	CASSNLDRGKNTIYF	TGTGCCAGCAGCAACCTCGACAGGGGCAAAAACACCATATATTTT
few	TRBD2	TRBJ2-1	TRBV7-2	CASSLASAGGGEQFF	TGTGCCAGCAGCTTAGCGAGTGCGGGAGGCGGTGAGCAGTTCTTC
few	.	TRBJ2-5	TRBV7-2	CASSTGNQETQYF	TGTGCCAGCAGCACGGGCAACCAAGAGACCCAGTACTTC
many	.	TRBJ1-1	TRBV5-1	CASSLNPGAAGTEAFF	TGCGCCAGCAGCTTGAATCCGGGGGCGGCGGGCACTGAAGCTTTCTTT
.	.	TRBJ2-7	TRBV7-9	CASSSQTRTEGREQYF	TGTGCCAGCAGCTCTCAGACCCGGACGGAGGGACGAGAGCAGTACTTC
many	.	TRBJ2-7	TRBV29-1	CSVVRSHEQYF	TGCAGCGTTGTCCGGAGCCACGAGCAGTACTTC
.	.	TRBJ1-2	TRBV20-1	CSATRDKALARGYGYTF	TGCAGTGCAACCCGGGACAAGGCCCTGGCACGCGGCTATGGCTACACCTTC
.	.	TRBJ2-5	TRBV10-3	CATSKAGYEEETQYF	TGTGCTACGTCCAAAGCGGGCTACGAAGAAGAGACCCAGTACTTC
many	TRBD1	TRBJ2-1	TRBV30	CAWDRGGNEQFF	TGTGCCTGGGACAGGGGGGGCAATGAGCAGTTCTTC
many	TRBD1	TRBJ1-2	TRBV27	CASSGTGRSGYTF	TGTGCCAGCAGTGGGACAGGGAGAAGTGGCTACACCTTC
few	TRBD1	TRBJ2-1	TRBV7-8	CASSPEPGQGTQFF	TGTGCCAGCAGCCCGGAACCGGGACAGGGAACGCAGTTCTTC
many	.	TRBJ2-1	TRBV20-1	CSARGDGYNGQFF	TGCAGTGCTAGAGGAGACGGCTACAATGGGCAGTTCTTC